These 8 T cell receptor beta chains came from one sample sequenced in a study of glioma-infiltrating T cells after dendritic cell vaccination. Sequenced by immunoSEQ multiplex PCR; TCRdb stores in-frame clones only, minus some. The profile shows over 75,000 clones, about 81% of them singletons. Described time point: after dendritic cell vaccination, including at tumor progression/relapse. Specimen: blood, collected after dendritic cell vaccination. These receptors were obtained from a human donor with glioblastoma.

CDR3 bases: TGTGCCAGCATTAGGACAGGGTCTAGCACAGATACGCAGTATTTT. Protein sequence: CASIRTGSSTDTQYF. The chain links TRBV6-1 to TRBJ2-3; 8 bases match TRBD1. Germline V gene data show CDR1 as MNHNS and CDR2 as SASEGT. Trimming took 7 bases from V and 0 from J; bases not matched to a gene: 6. CDR3 length: 15 amino acids.

CDR3 sequence reads: CASSLAYVYNEQFF. The CDR3 DNA is TGTGCCAGCAGCTTGGCCTACGTCTACAATGAGCAGTTCTTC. The chain has TRBV5-6 and TRBJ2-1; D is uncertain. This CDR3 comprises 14 residues. The V end lost 0 bases, the J end lost 3 bases, and 7 bases lay between the germline ends. Germline V gene data show CDR1 as SGHDT and CDR2 as YYEEEE.

On this clone: The same CDR3 can be traced to other DNA sequences in this sample. The chain couples TRBV5-1 to TRBJ2-1, with D perhaps matching TRBD1 (5 bases). CDR3 size: 13 residues. Germline-derived CDR1 and CDR2 are SGHRS and YFSETQ. Trimming cost V 0 bases and J 6 bases, with 7 bases left between them. CDR3 bases: TGCGCCAGCAGCTTGGGGCAGGGCAATGAGCAGTTCTTC. This translates into CASSLGQGNEQFF.

J is TRBJ2-3 and V is TRBV5-1, with TRBD1 identical over 8 bases. V was clipped by 2 bases and J by 3 bases; unmatched bases: 2. CDR1 and CDR2 from the germline V gene are SGHRS and YFSETQ. This CDR3 contains 14 residues. CDR3 residues: CASSFGQGTDTQYF. CDR3 sequence (DNA): TGCGCCAGCAGCTTCGGACAGGGTACAGATACGCAGTATTTT.

This clone has a handful of counts. The chain has TRBV7-6 and TRBJ2-5; 8 bases map to TRBD1. Germline loops: CDR1 SGHVS, CDR2 FNYEAQ. The V segment lost 4 bases and the J segment 6 bases; nucleotides outside the gene matches: 4. The CDR3 has 13 residues. The CDR3 DNA sequence: TGTGCCAGCAGCTCAACAGGGGGGAAGACCCAGTACTTC. It yields the protein CASSSTGGKTQYF.

This clone was seen only once. The chain couples TRBV4-1 to TRBJ2-5, with D hard to call. Germline-derived CDR1 and CDR2 are MGHRA and YSYEKL. The CDR3 extends over 13 amino acids. Trimming shortened V by 4 bases and J by 5 bases, and 11 bases separated the two germline ends. The CDR3 spells CASSLLEWETQYF. The DNA for the CDR3 is TGCGCCAGCAGCCTCTTGGAGTGGGAGACCCAGTACTTC.

This chain joins TRBV10-3 and TRBJ2-2; 9 bases map to TRBD1. V dropped 6 bases and J dropped 4; count of bases not matched to a gene: 3. This CDR3 comprises 14 residues. The germline V gene has CDR1 ENHRY and CDR2 SYGVKD. CDR3 coding DNA: TGTGCCATCAGCGGACAGGGGCTCACCGGGGAGCTGTTTTTT. Its protein product is CAISGQGLTGELFF.

V gene TRBV5-1 combines with J gene TRBJ2-5; no clear D. Germline V gene lookup returns CDR1 SGHRS and CDR2 YFSETQ. This CDR3 contains 13 residues. With 1 base removed from V and 4 bases from J, the gap between germline ends came to 8 bases. CDR3 sequence: CASSLNPLETQYF. CDR3 bases: TGCGCCAGCAGCTTGAATCCACTAGAGACCCAGTACTTC.